The clone carrying this T cell receptor beta chain was observed once. Clones were read by immunoSEQ multiplex PCR, and TCRdb kept only the in-frame ones, dropping some. The table lists over 85,000 clones, 75% to 95% of them singletons. These data originate in a study of blood T cell repertoires in COVID-19. From germline, CDR1 is SNHLY and CDR2 FYNNEI. The V gene lost 6 bases and the J gene lost 2 bases, with 14 bases spanning the gap. The CDR3 spans 15 residues. This sequence was found in a man in his late teens or twenties with acute or convalescent COVID-19. The sample was peripheral blood. This sequence joins TRBV2 and TRBJ1-5; a weak D match, TRBD1 (6 bases). CDR3 in amino acids: CASSLQGWGNQPQHF. CDR3 DNA: TGTGCCAGCAGCTTACAGGGTTGGGGCAATCAGCCCCAGCATTTT.